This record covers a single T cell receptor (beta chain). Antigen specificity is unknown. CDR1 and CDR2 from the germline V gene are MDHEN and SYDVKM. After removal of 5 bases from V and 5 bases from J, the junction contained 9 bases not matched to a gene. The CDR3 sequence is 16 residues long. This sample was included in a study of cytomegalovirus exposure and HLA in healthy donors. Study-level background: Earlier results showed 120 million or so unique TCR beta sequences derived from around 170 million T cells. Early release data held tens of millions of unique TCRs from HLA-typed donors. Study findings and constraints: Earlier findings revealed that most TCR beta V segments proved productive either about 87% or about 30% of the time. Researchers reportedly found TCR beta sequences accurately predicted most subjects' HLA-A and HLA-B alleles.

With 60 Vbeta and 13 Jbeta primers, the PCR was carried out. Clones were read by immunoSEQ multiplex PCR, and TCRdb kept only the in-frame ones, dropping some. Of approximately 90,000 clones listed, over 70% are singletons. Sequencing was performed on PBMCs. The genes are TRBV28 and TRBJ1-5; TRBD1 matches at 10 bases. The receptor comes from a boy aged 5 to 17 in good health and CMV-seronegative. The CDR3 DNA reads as TGTGCCAGCAGTCTTGGGGGACAGGGGAGTTATCAGCCCCAGCATTTT. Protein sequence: CASSLGGQGSYQPQHF.